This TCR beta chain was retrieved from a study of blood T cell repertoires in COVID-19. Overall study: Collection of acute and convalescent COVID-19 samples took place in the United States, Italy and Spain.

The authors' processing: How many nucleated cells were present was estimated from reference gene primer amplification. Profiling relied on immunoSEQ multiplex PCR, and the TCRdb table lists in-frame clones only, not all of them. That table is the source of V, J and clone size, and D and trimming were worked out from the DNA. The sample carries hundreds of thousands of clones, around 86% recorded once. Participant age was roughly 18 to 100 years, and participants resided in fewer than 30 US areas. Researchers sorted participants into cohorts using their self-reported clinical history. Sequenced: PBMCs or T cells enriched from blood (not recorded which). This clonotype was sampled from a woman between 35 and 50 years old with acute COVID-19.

The CDR3 loop reads CASSVTGGNEQYF. Written as DNA, the CDR3 is TGTGCCAGCAGTGTGACAGGGGGAAACGAGCAGTACTTC. This chain links TRBV21-1 with TRBJ2-7; TRBD1, the table's D call, lacks a check against the DNA. TRBV21-1 represents a pseudogene. The CDR3 is 13 residues long.